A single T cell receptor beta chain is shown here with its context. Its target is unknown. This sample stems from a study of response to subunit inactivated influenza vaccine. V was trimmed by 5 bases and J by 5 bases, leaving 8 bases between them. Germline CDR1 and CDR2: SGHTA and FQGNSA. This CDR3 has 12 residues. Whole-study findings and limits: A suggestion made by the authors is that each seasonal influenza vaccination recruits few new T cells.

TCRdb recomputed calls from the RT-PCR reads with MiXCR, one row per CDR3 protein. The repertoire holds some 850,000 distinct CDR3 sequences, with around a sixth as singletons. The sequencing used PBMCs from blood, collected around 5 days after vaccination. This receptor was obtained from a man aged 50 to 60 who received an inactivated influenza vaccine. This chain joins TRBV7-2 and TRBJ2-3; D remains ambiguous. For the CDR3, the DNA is TGTGCCAGCAGCCGACCCGGAGATACGCAGTATTTT. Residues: CASSRPGDTQYF.